The next 22 T cell receptor beta chains were all read from a single sample in a study of blood T cell repertoires in COVID-19. Assay used: immunoSEQ multiplex PCR; TCRdb lists only in-frame clones, some missing. Of 170,000 or so clones listed, around nine tenths are singletons. Sequencing was done on a sample of peripheral blood. The receptors were gathered from a woman aged 18 to 35 who had recovered from COVID-19.

The chain carries TRBV7-9 and TRBJ1-5; 8 bases are shared with TRBD1. V dropped 5 bases and J dropped 2; count of bases not matched to a gene: 8. Germline V gene data show CDR1 as SEHNR and CDR2 as FQNEAQ (reference sequence). The CDR3 spans 16 residues. CDR3: CASSSWTGPGNQPQHF. The CDR3 DNA reads TGTGCCAGCAGCAGCTGGACAGGGCCCGGCAATCAGCCCCAGCATTTT.

The gene calls are TRBV19 and TRBJ2-2; maybe TRBD2 (5 bases). V dropped 7 bases and J dropped 3 bases, with 12 bases sitting between them. The CDR3 is 14 residues long. CDR1 LNHDA and CDR2 SQIVND come from the germline V gene (reference sequence). DNA of the CDR3: TGTGCCAGTACCTCTTGGGAGTACACCGGGGAGCTGTTTTTT. Translated, it gives CASTSWEYTGELFF.

The chain uses TRBV5-1 and TRBJ2-7; D call uncertain. Germline CDR1 and CDR2: SGHRS and YFSETQ. The CDR3 is 16 amino acids. Between the trimmed V and J ends, which lost 0 bases and 1 base, there was a span of 14 bases. The chain's CDR3 is CASSLVAMGPSYEQYF. The CDR3 coding sequence is TGCGCCAGCAGCTTGGTAGCTATGGGTCCTTCCTACGAGCAGTACTTC. Full variable domain (remainder filled in from reference TRBV5-1 and TRBJ2-7): KAGVTQTPRYLIKTRGQQVTLSCSPISGHRSVSWYQQTPGQGLQFLFEYFSETQRNKGNFPGRFSGRQFSNSRSEMNVSTLELGDSALYLCASSLVAMGPSYEQYFGPGTRLTVT.

This clone was seen a single time. The chain employs TRBV11-2 and TRBJ1-3; D might be TRBD1 (6 bases). The V end lost 0 bases, the J end lost 0 bases, and 12 bases lay between the germline ends. CDR3 length equals 17 residues. The germline CDR1 and CDR2 sequences are SGHAT and FQNNGV. CDR3 sequence reads: CASSLDVQGNSGNTIYF. In DNA, the CDR3 is TGTGCCAGCAGCTTAGACGTACAGGGTAACTCTGGAAACACCATATATTTT.

The chain has TRBV4-1 and TRBJ2-3; 10 bases are shared with TRBD2. Germline CDR1 reads MGHRA; CDR2 reads YSYEKL. V lost 1 base and J lost 1; bases outside the gene matches: 5. The CDR3 sequence is 17 residues long. CDR3 sequence (DNA): TGCGCCAGCAGCCAAGGGTCTAGCGGGGGCCGCACAGATACGCAGTATTTT. Its translation is CASSQGSSGGRTDTQYF.

The chain combines TRBV11-2 with TRBJ2-1; D is ambiguous. Germline CDR1 and CDR2: SGHAT and FQNNGV. The CDR3 extends over 15 amino acids. Trimming removed 3 bases from V and 4 bases from J, with 13 bases in between. CDR3 nucleotides: TGTGCCAGCAGCTTTTGGTCATCAGGATACAATGAGCAGTTCTTC. Translating it yields CASSFWSSGYNEQFF. The variable domain in full, with the rest retrieved from reference TRBV11-2 and TRBJ2-1, is EAGVAQSPRYKIIEKRQSVAFWCNPISGHATLYWYQQILGQGPKLLIQFQNNGVVDDSQLPKDRFSAERLKGVDSTLKIQPAKLEDSAVYLCASSFWSSGYNEQFFGPGTRLTVL.

In its sample, this clone was seen once. This chain links TRBV6-1 with TRBJ1-1, with D hard to call. The germline V gene has CDR1 MNHNS and CDR2 SASEGT. Trimming took 0 bases from V and 5 from J, leaving 13 bases between them. This CDR3 comprises 15 residues. This CDR3 is CASSEAAVRRTEAFF. The CDR3 DNA is TGTGCCAGCAGTGAAGCAGCCGTTCGTCGGACTGAAGCTTTCTTT.

The chain employs TRBV29-1 and TRBJ2-5; TRBD1 might be the D (6 bases). V shed 6 bases and J shed 1 base, with 12 bases lying between them. This CDR3 contains 13 residues. Germline loops: CDR1 SQVTM, CDR2 ANQGSEA. The CDR3: CSVQTGPQETQYF. CDR3 DNA: TGCAGCGTGCAAACAGGGCCCCAAGAGACCCAGTACTTC.

Only one count was recorded for this clone. This chain joins TRBV4-3 and TRBJ2-1; possible D gene TRBD2, 6 bases. The germline V and J ends were trimmed by 1 base and 2 bases, with 12 bases remaining between them. CDR1 is LGHNA and CDR2 is YSLEER in the germline V gene. The CDR3 is 16 amino acids. The CDR3 loop is CASSQGLGGTYNEQFF. Written as DNA, the CDR3 is TGCGCCAGCAGCCAAGGGCTTGGCGGGACCTACAATGAGCAGTTCTTC.

This clone was observed a handful of times. The chain has TRBV12-3 or TRBV12-4 and TRBJ2-1; D is unclear. The CDR3 totals 11 residues. Deletions cut 5 bases from V and 7 bases from J, with 6 bases between. For the CDR3, the DNA is TGTGCCAGCAGTCAGATGAATGAGCAGTTCTTC. It specifies CASSQMNEQFF.

The chain is built from TRBV5-1 and TRBJ1-2; D unclear. The CDR3 runs 11 residues. V lost 4 bases and J 8 bases, leaving 9 bases between the germline ends. From germline, CDR1 is SGHRS and CDR2 YFSETQ. Written as DNA, the CDR3 is TGCGCCAGCAGCGCCGGCGGAGGCTACACCTTC. This codes for CASSAGGGYTF.

The chain employs TRBV6-1 and TRBJ2-7, with 7 bases matching TRBD1. The CDR3 is 16 residues long. V was clipped by 4 bases and J by 0 bases; unmatched bases: 9. Germline CDR1 and CDR2: MNHNS and SASEGT. The CDR3 reads CASSAFRTGSSYEQYF. For the CDR3, the DNA is TGTGCCAGCAGTGCCTTCAGGACAGGAAGCTCCTACGAGCAGTACTTC.

The chain joins TRBV11-2 to TRBJ2-1; D is perhaps TRBD2 (5 bases). Trimming pared 0 bases from V and 3 bases from J, leaving 12 bases between. From germline, CDR1 is SGHAT and CDR2 FQNNGV. CDR3 length: 16 amino acids. The CDR3 DNA follows: TGTGCCAGCAGCTTAGATGGGAGCGTACACTACAATGAGCAGTTCTTC. Residues: CASSLDGSVHYNEQFF.

The chain has TRBV7-8 and TRBJ2-7; 10 bases line up with TRBD1. Germline V gives CDR1 SGHVS, CDR2 FQNEAQ. Germline trimming cut 4 bases from V and 3 bases from J; bases unmatched to any gene: 3. The CDR3 loop spans 14 amino acids. CDR3 in amino acids: CASSWGDRGYEQYV. CDR3 in DNA: TGTGCCAGCAGCTGGGGGGACAGGGGCTACGAGCAGTACGTC.

V usage is TRBV7-9 and J usage is TRBJ2-1; no clear D. In germline, CDR1 is SEHNR, CDR2 FQNEAQ (reference sequence). V shed 7 bases and J shed 7 bases, with 11 bases lying between them. The CDR3 length is 12 residues. The CDR3 DNA follows: TGTGCCAGCACCCATCAAGCGAATGAGCAGTTCTTC. Its protein is CASTHQANEQFF.

The rearrangement links TRBV3-1 (or the pseudogene TRBV3-2) to TRBJ2-5; 9 bases line up with TRBD2. J lost 2 bases, V lost 5 bases, and 6 bases had no gene match. CDR3 length: 15 residues. The germline CDR1 and CDR2 sequences are LGHDT and YNNKEL (reference sequence). The CDR3 nucleotides are TGTGCCAGCAGCGCCCCGAGCGGGGGGCAAGAGACCCAGTACTTC. Translation gives CASSAPSGGQETQYF.

This clone was recorded only once. The V gene is TRBV2, the J gene TRBJ1-1; weak D call: TRBD1 (6 bases). V was pared by 11 bases and J by 4 bases, with 17 bases between. The CDR3 runs to 13 residues. Germline-derived CDR1 and CDR2 are SNHLY and FYNNEI. The CDR3 DNA is TGTGCCTTTCGAAGACAGGCTCCCACTGAAGCTTTCTTT. It translates to CAFRRQAPTEAFF. The whole variable domain, remainder taken from reference TRBV2 and TRBJ1-1, is EPEVTQTPSHQVTQMGQEVILRCVPISNHLYFYWYRQILGQKVEFLVSFYNNEISEKSEIFDDQFSVERPDGSNFTLKIRSTKLEDSAMYFCAFRRQAPTEAFFGQGTRLTVV.

This clone appeared once. The CDR3 sequence is CASSPRVAYNEQFF. The CDR3 nucleotides are TGTGCCAGCAGCCCCCGGGTTGCCTACAATGAGCAGTTCTTC. The V gene is TRBV7-2, the J gene TRBJ2-1, with unresolved D. This CDR3 is built from 14 residues. Germline V lookup: CDR1 SGHTA, CDR2 FQGNSA. The V and J ends lost 5 bases and 2 bases respectively, with 10 bases between them.

The CDR3 loop reads CASSPGQVSSYEQYV. In DNA form, the CDR3 reads TGTGCCAGCAGTCCCGGACAGGTAAGCTCCTACGAGCAGTACGTC. The V gene is TRBV3-1 (or the pseudogene TRBV3-2), the J gene TRBJ2-7, with 7 bases that match TRBD1. The V gene end was trimmed by 6 bases and the J gene end by 0 bases; junction bases not matched to a gene: 8. In germline, CDR1 is LGHDT, CDR2 YNNKEL (reference sequence). The CDR3 spans 15 residues.

The rearrangement uses TRBV2 and TRBJ2-1, with TRBD2 matching 9 bases. Trimming cost V 6 bases and J 1 base; bases outside gene matches: 7. CDR3 length equals 16 residues. Germline assignment: CDR1 SNHLY and CDR2 FYNNEI. The CDR3 DNA follows: TGTGCCAGCAGAGACGGACTAGCGCGGTCCTACAATGAGCAGTTCTTC. It codes for CASRDGLARSYNEQFF.

The count of this clone is one. This chain joins TRBV7-2 and TRBJ2-5; 10 positions agree with TRBD2. The CDR3 is 15 residues long. V trimming: 5 bases; J trimming: 4 bases; junction bases outside the gene matches: 7. In germline, CDR1 is SGHTA, CDR2 FQGNSA. CDR3 bases: TGTGCCAGCAGCCCCCAGCGGGGGGGGAGAGAGACCCAGTACTTC. Amino acids: CASSPQRGGRETQYF.

This clone was picked up a small number of times. The chain couples TRBV4-1 to TRBJ2-7; D may be TRBD2 (5 bases). Germline V CDR1 and CDR2: MGHRA, YSYEKL. The CDR3 runs 14 residues. Trimming pared 5 bases from V and 1 base from J, leaving 12 bases between. This CDR3 is CASSAGRGSYEQYF. CDR3 DNA sequence: TGCGCCAGCAGCGCTGGTCGGGGATCCTACGAGCAGTACTTC.